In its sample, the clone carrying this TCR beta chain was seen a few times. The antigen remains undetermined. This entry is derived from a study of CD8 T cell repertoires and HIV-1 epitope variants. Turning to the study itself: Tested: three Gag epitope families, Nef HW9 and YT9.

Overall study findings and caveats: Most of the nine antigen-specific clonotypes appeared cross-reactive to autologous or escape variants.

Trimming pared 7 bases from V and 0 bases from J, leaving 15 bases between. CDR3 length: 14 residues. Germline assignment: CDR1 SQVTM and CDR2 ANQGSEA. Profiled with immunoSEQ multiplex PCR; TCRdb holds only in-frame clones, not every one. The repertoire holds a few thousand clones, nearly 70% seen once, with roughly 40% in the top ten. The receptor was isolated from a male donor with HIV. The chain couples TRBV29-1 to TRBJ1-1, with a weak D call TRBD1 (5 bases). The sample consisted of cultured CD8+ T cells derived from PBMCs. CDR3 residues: CSASLTDMNTEAFF. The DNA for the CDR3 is TGCAGCGCATCCCTGACAGATATGAACACTGAAGCTTTCTTT.